The 31 T cell receptor beta chains below all came from one sample that was sequenced in a study of beta chain features in type 1 diabetes. The study reverse transcribed the entire isolated RNA, so it sequenced expressed TCRB transcripts. Measured with immunoSEQ multiplex PCR; TCRdb has only the in-frame clones, and not every one. The repertoire holds roughly 150,000 clones, with approximately 12% as singletons. The source material was central memory CD4+ T cells from blood. These receptor sequences come from a man between 18 and 35 years old in good health.

This clone has more than one count but fewer than ten. The chain carries TRBV29-1 and TRBJ2-3; D gene uncertain. The CDR3 length is 11 residues. V was shortened by 3 bases and J by 3 bases, with 4 bases between the two germline ends. Germline V gene data show CDR1 as SQVTM and CDR2 as ANQGSEA. CDR3 amino acids: CSVERTDTQYF. In DNA form, the CDR3 reads TGCAGCGTTGAGAGGACAGATACGCAGTATTTT.

V gene TRBV7-7 combines with J gene TRBJ2-5; 9 nucleotides line up with TRBD1. The trim removed 5 bases at V and 4 bases at J, leaving 5 bases unmatched. Germline V gene lookup returns CDR1 SSHAT and CDR2 FNYEAQ (reference sequence). This CDR3 contains 14 residues. CDR3 sequence (DNA): TGTGCCAGCAGCGGCCCGACAGGGGGAGAGACCCAGTACTTC. It translates to CASSGPTGGETQYF.

This clone was observed a handful of times. J is TRBJ1-1 and V is TRBV7-9; D gene uncertain. The germline V and J ends were trimmed by 1 base and 3 bases, with 9 bases remaining between them. The germline gives CDR1 SEHNR, CDR2 FQNEAQ (reference sequence). This CDR3 is built from 14 residues. Here the CDR3 reads CASSLVLDDTEAFF. The CDR3 DNA sequence: TGTGCCAGCAGCTTAGTCCTGGACGACACTGAAGCTTTCTTT. The full variable domain, with the rest looked up from reference TRBV7-9 and TRBJ1-1, is DTGVSQNPRHKITKRGQNVTFRCDPISEHNRLYWYRQTLGQGPEFLTYFQNEAQLEKSRLLSDRFSAERPKGSFSTLEIQRTEQGDSAMYLCASSLVLDDTEAFFGQGTRLTVV.

V usage is TRBV10-3 and J usage is TRBJ2-3; D not resolved. Looked up from germline, CDR1 is ENHRY and CDR2 is SYGVKD. CDR3 length: 14 residues. Trimming shortened V by 8 bases and J by 2 bases, and 14 bases separated the two germline ends. The CDR3 reads CAIGLGSFTDTQYF. CDR3 DNA: TGTGCCATCGGGCTAGGGTCATTCACAGATACGCAGTATTTT.

This clone turned up a few times. CDR3 coding DNA: TGTGCCAGCAGTACCCGGGACATTCTACCCCTCCACTTT. Translated, it gives CASSTRDILPLHF. The J gene is TRBJ1-6, the V gene TRBV6-5, with D possibly TRBD1 on 6 matching bases. In germline, CDR1 is MNHEY, CDR2 SVGAGI. V was cut by 5 bases and J by 12 bases, with 14 bases left in between. This CDR3 is built from 13 residues.

This chain uses TRBV4-2 with TRBJ2-3; D assignment may be TRBD1 or TRBD2 (5 bases each). The CDR3 totals 16 residues. Germline assignment: CDR1 LGHNA and CDR2 YNFKEQ. V shed 2 bases and J shed 1 base, with 13 bases lying between them. The CDR3 DNA reads as TGTGCCAGCAGCCAATACTTACGGGACGGCACAGATACGCAGTATTTT. Its protein product is CASSQYLRDGTDTQYF.

The gene calls are TRBV11-2 and TRBJ2-5; D tentatively reads TRBD1 or TRBD2 (5 bases each). Germline CDR1 SGHAT, CDR2 FQNNGV. This CDR3 has 15 amino acids. With 6 bases removed from V and 3 bases from J, the gap between germline ends came to 17 bases. CDR3 amino acids: CASSPFSGREETQYF. As DNA, the CDR3 is TGTGCCAGCAGTCCTTTTTCGGGGCGGGAAGAGACCCAGTACTTC.

The table lists this clone with a few counts. The chain uses TRBV29-1 and TRBJ2-3, with 7 bases fitting TRBD2. CDR1 SQVTM and CDR2 ANQGSEA come from the germline V gene. Trimming took 4 bases from V and 2 from J; bases not matched to a gene: 6. This CDR3 comprises 14 residues. This CDR3 is CSVAGGSVTDTQYF. CDR3 DNA: TGCAGCGTTGCCGGGGGGTCTGTCACAGATACGCAGTATTTT.

The chain joins TRBV28 to TRBJ2-4; 8 nucleotides line up with TRBD1. Germline V CDR1 and CDR2: MDHEN, SYDVKM. The CDR3 runs to 14 residues. V lost 6 bases, J lost 4 bases, and 5 bases stayed unmatched. The CDR3 sequence: CASRTTGEKNIQYF. The DNA for the CDR3 is TGTGCCAGCAGAACGACAGGGGAGAAAAACATTCAGTACTTC.

This clone was picked up a small number of times. The chain carries TRBV28 and TRBJ2-5; possibly TRBD2 for D (5 bases). Deletions cut 4 bases from V and 5 bases from J, with 14 bases between. Germline CDR1 and CDR2: MDHEN and SYDVKM. The CDR3 extends over 14 amino acids. This CDR3 reads CASSSIRGIETQYF. The CDR3 DNA reads TGTGCCAGCAGTTCTATACGAGGGATCGAGACCCAGTACTTC.

The rearrangement uses TRBV28 and TRBJ2-7; 11 bases align to TRBD2. Germline V gene sequence: CDR1 MDHEN, CDR2 SYDVKM. This CDR3 has 15 residues. V dropped 2 bases and J dropped 6; count of bases not matched to a gene: 6. In DNA, the CDR3 is TGTGCCAGCAGTTTAGCACTAGCGGGAGTCTTCGAGCAGTACTTC. Translated: CASSLALAGVFEQYF.

This chain joins TRBV7-2 and TRBJ1-6; D is unclear. Trimming removed 6 bases from V and 13 bases from J, with 13 bases in between. The CDR3 has 12 amino acids. Germline loops: CDR1 SGHTA, CDR2 FQGNSA. Here the CDR3 DNA reads TGTGCCAGCAGTTCCCCTGGGGTGCCCCTCCACTTT. Translation gives CASSSPGVPLHF.

J is TRBJ1-5 and V is TRBV30, with 8 bases fitting TRBD1. Per the germline V gene, CDR1 is GTSNPN and CDR2 is SVGIG (reference sequence). Trimming took 3 bases from V and 4 from J; bases not matched to a gene: 8. The CDR3 contains 15 residues. CDR3 nucleotides: TGTGCCTGGAGCACCCGACAGGGGATGAATCAGCCCCAGCATTTT. This gives the protein CAWSTRQGMNQPQHF.

The gene calls are TRBV7-2 and TRBJ2-1, with 9 nucleotides matching TRBD2. The CDR3 has 12 residues. V was pared by 5 bases and J by 9 bases, with 2 bases of the junction left unmatched. Per the germline V gene, CDR1 is SGHTA and CDR2 is FQGNSA. In nucleotides, the CDR3 is TGTGCCAGCAGCCAACTAGCGGGTGAGCAGTTCTTC. It specifies CASSQLAGEQFF.

The J gene is TRBJ1-1, the V gene TRBV18; unclear D gene. This CDR3 has 13 amino acids. The ends were cut back, 0 bases at V and 6 bases at J, with 8 bases in the middle. CDR1 is KGHSH and CDR2 is LQKENI in the germline V gene. The CDR3 DNA follows: TGTGCCAGCTCACCACCAGCCCCCTCTGAAGCTTTCTTT. Translation gives CASSPPAPSEAFF.

This clone was observed a few times. The V gene is TRBV10-3, the J gene TRBJ2-1; D possibly matches TRBD1 or TRBD2 (5 bases each). Trimming removed 4 bases from V and 4 bases from J, with 11 bases in between. Germline V gene sequence: CDR1 ENHRY, CDR2 SYGVKD. The CDR3 has 14 amino acids. The CDR3 region has the DNA TGTGCCATCAGTGGAGTGGGGACGTACAATGAGCAGTTCTTC. Translated, it gives CAISGVGTYNEQFF.

This clone was seen more than once but under ten times. At one end the junction does not follow the germline gene, possibly because of a read error. V is TRBV5-4 and J is TRBJ1-3; D gene unclear. This CDR3 contains 13 residues. Per the germline V gene, CDR1 is SGHNT and CDR2 is YYREEE (reference sequence). The CDR3 DNA is TGTGCCAGCAGCTTGCAATCTGGGAACACCATATATTTT. Its translation: CASSLQSGNTIYF.

The chain employs TRBV7-2 and TRBJ2-7, with no clear D. The CDR3 extends over 14 amino acids. Germline V lookup: CDR1 SGHTA, CDR2 FQGNSA. Trimming stripped 5 bases from V and 2 bases from J, with 13 bases between. The CDR3 here is CASSVGALTYEQYF. The CDR3 coding sequence is TGTGCCAGCAGCGTAGGTGCCTTAACCTACGAGCAGTACTTC.

This clone showed up just a few times. The V gene is TRBV7-9, the J gene TRBJ1-1; D uncertain. With 1 base removed from V and 1 base from J, the gap between germline ends came to 4 bases. Germline V gene sequence: CDR1 SEHNR, CDR2 FQNEAQ (reference sequence). This CDR3 has 13 amino acids. In nucleotides, the CDR3 is TGTGCCAGCAGCTTAGGTACGAACACTGAAGCTTTCTTT. This translates into CASSLGTNTEAFF.

The gene calls are TRBV2 and TRBJ1-2; 7 bases align to TRBD1. This CDR3 comprises 14 residues. After removal of 2 bases from V and 4 bases from J, the junction contained 4 bases not matched to a gene. From germline, CDR1 is SNHLY and CDR2 FYNNEI. For the CDR3, the DNA is TGTGCCAGCAGTGAACAGGGGGATACCTATGGCTACACCTTC. Its translation: CASSEQGDTYGYTF.

This clone has a handful of counts. This chain joins TRBV9 and TRBJ2-1; perhaps TRBD2 as D (5 bases). Germline loops: CDR1 SGDLS, CDR2 YYNGEE. The CDR3 contains 14 residues. With 6 bases removed from V and 8 bases from J, the gap between germline ends came to 18 bases. The CDR3 region is CASTRRWGDDEQFF. For the CDR3, the DNA is TGTGCCAGCACCCGTCGGTGGGGAGACGATGAGCAGTTCTTC.

This clone was seen only a few times. J is TRBJ1-2 and V is TRBV2; the D is unclear. Deletions cut 3 bases from V and 5 bases from J, with 1 base between. Germline V gives CDR1 SNHLY, CDR2 FYNNEI. This CDR3 region has 10 residues. In nucleotides, the CDR3 is TGTGCCAGCAGTGAGTATGGCTACACCTTC. Translated: CASSEYGYTF.

This chain's CDR3 is CASSSSGRYTDTQYF. CDR3 DNA: TGTGCCAGCAGTTCAAGTGGACGGTACACAGATACGCAGTATTTT. V usage is TRBV9 and J usage is TRBJ2-3; D is ambiguous. There are 15 residues in the CDR3. Germline V gene sequence: CDR1 SGDLS, CDR2 YYNGEE. V gave up 5 bases and J gave up 2 bases, with 15 bases separating them. The full variable domain, completed using reference TRBV9 and TRBJ2-3, is DSGVTQTPKHLITATGQRVTLRCSPRSGDLSVYWYQQSLDQGLQFLIQYYNGEERAKGNILERFSAQQFPDLHSELNLSSLELGDSALYFCASSSSGRYTDTQYFGPGTRLTVL.

There are many counts of this clone. V gene TRBV4-1 combines with J gene TRBJ2-1; tentatively, D is TRBD2 (6 bases). V was cut by 4 bases and J by 2 bases, with 15 bases left in between. The CDR3 contains 16 residues. Germline assignment: CDR1 MGHRA and CDR2 YSYEKL. CDR3 nucleotides: TGCGCCAGCAGCCCTCCCCGGGGGACCACCTACAATGAGCAGTTCTTC. It specifies CASSPPRGTTYNEQFF.

The chain recombines TRBV6-6 with TRBJ2-5; D may be TRBD2 (6 bases). Germline V CDR1 and CDR2: MNHNY, SVGAGI (reference sequence). This CDR3 contains 13 residues. V dropped 11 bases and J dropped 2 bases, with 15 bases sitting between them. The CDR3 DNA follows: TGTGCCGCCCGGGGGACGAAACAAGAGACCCAGTACTTC. It codes for CAARGTKQETQYF.

This chain uses TRBV7-9 with TRBJ1-1; D might be TRBD1 (5 bases). Germline V gene data show CDR1 as SEHNR and CDR2 as FQNEAQ (reference sequence). The CDR3 is 14 residues long. The V gene lost 5 bases and the J gene lost 6 bases, with 16 bases spanning the gap. In DNA, the CDR3 is TGTGCCAGCAGCGCCGGGGCAGGGCGGTCTGAAGCTTTCTTT. It is translated as CASSAGAGRSEAFF.

As for this clone: A far larger clone is only one base removed, so a read error is likely. V gene TRBV21-1 combines with J gene TRBJ2-5; TRBD1 is taken as the D call from the table, unchecked against the DNA. TRBV21-1 counts as a pseudogene. This CDR3 contains 14 residues. The CDR3 is CASSAGTGKETQYF. CDR3 bases: TGTGCCAGCAGCGCCGGGACAGGGAAAGAGACCCAGTACTTC.

This clone was detected a few times. The J gene is TRBJ1-5, the V gene TRBV30; unclear D gene. Germline V lookup: CDR1 GTSNPN, CDR2 SVGIG (reference sequence). V lost 5 bases and J 2 bases, leaving 10 bases between the germline ends. The length of the CDR3 is 13 residues. The CDR3 nucleotides read TGTGCCTGGGGAGCAAATGGCAATCAGCCCCAGCATTTT. Translation: CAWGANGNQPQHF.

This chain joins TRBV30 and TRBJ1-6; 9 bases fit TRBD1. Germline assignment: CDR1 GTSNPN and CDR2 SVGIG (reference sequence). J lost 7 bases, V lost 0 bases, and 7 bases had no gene match. The CDR3 is made up of 16 amino acids. In nucleotides, the CDR3 is TGTGCCTGGAGTGTGAGCGGACAGGGGAGAAATTCACCCCTCCACTTT. Amino acid sequence: CAWSVSGQGRNSPLHF. The full variable domain, rest sourced from reference TRBV30 and TRBJ1-6, is SQTIHQWPATLVQPVGSPLSLECTVEGTSNPNLYWYRQAAGRGLQLLFYSVGIGQISSEVPQNLSASRPQDRQFILSSKKLLLSDSGFYLCAWSVSGQGRNSPLHFGNGTRLTVT.

The chain has TRBV10-3 and TRBJ2-1, with 10 bases matching TRBD2. This CDR3 is built from 19 residues. Germline values: CDR1 ENHRY, CDR2 SYGVKD. J was trimmed by 8 bases and V by 0 bases; bases with no gene match: 16. The CDR3 region is CAISESLAGVRKTYDEQFF. DNA for the CDR3: TGTGCCATCAGTGAGTCGCTAGCGGGAGTAAGAAAGACTTACGATGAGCAGTTCTTC.

This clone has just a few counts. The chain links TRBV12-2 to TRBJ2-1; no DNA check was done on the table's D call, TRBD1. TRBV12-2 is a pseudogene. This CDR3 has 19 residues. As DNA, the CDR3 is TGTGCAAGTCGCCTCCGGGACAGGGGACGATCGAGCTCCTACAATGAGCAGTTCTTC. Amino acid sequence: CASRLRDRGRSSSYNEQFF.